The 30 T cell receptor beta chains presented below share a single source sample, sequenced in a study of T cells in Graves' hyperthyroidism and ophthalmopathy. Amplification targeted TCR beta CDR3 regions from RNA transcripts. A first-round RT-PCR of the TCR CDR3 used the HTBI primer set. TCRdb reprocessed the multiplex PCR reads with MiXCR, giving one entry per CDR3 protein. The table records 600,000 to 900,000 distinct CDR3 sequences, roughly 15% of them present only once. Sequencing was carried out using blood. Receptor source: a young man with Graves' hyperthyroidism.

This clonotype was observed many times. The CDR3 nucleotides are TGTGCCAGCAGCCAAGCTCTAGCGGGATTCTACGAGCAGTACTTC. Its protein product is CASSQALAGFYEQYF. The rearrangement uses TRBV3-1 and TRBJ2-7; 9 positions match TRBD2. This CDR3 comprises 15 residues. Per the germline V gene, CDR1 is LGHDT and CDR2 is YNNKEL (reference sequence). The V segment lost 1 base and the J segment 3 bases; nucleotides outside the gene matches: 4.

The sample holds many counts of this clonotype. J is TRBJ2-7 and V is TRBV27; D may be TRBD1 or TRBD2 (5 bases each). The CDR3 covers 14 residues. The germline V gene has CDR1 MNHEY and CDR2 SMNVEV (reference sequence). V lost 3 bases and J lost 4, with 13 bases in between. The CDR3 sequence: CASSLGKGSYEQYF. CDR3 nucleotide sequence: TGTGCCAGCAGTTTGGGTAAGGGGAGTTACGAGCAGTACTTC.

This chain uses TRBV18 with TRBJ2-7, with D maybe TRBD1 (6 bases). Per the germline V gene, CDR1 is KGHSH and CDR2 is LQKENI. The CDR3 extends over 12 amino acids. V gave up 4 bases and J gave up 3 bases, with 7 bases separating them. The CDR3 bases are TGTGCCAGCTCACGGGACAACTACGAGCAGTACTTC. It is translated as CASSRDNYEQYF.

This chain joins TRBV6-1 and TRBJ2-1; 8 bases are shared with TRBD2. Germline V lookup: CDR1 MNHNS, CDR2 SASEGT. This CDR3 has 14 amino acids. The junction had 6 bases not matched to a gene; V was cut back by 5 bases and J by 6 bases. CDR3 in amino acids: CASSPPSGSNEQFF. Written as DNA, the CDR3 is TGTGCCAGCAGTCCCCCCAGCGGGAGCAATGAGCAGTTCTTC.

The sample holds many counts of this clonotype. The chain links TRBV30 to TRBJ2-3, with D perhaps matching TRBD1 (5 bases). The CDR3 length is 15 residues. V lost 4 bases to trimming and J lost 6 bases, with 20 bases between them. Germline-derived CDR1 and CDR2 are GTSNPN and SVGIG (reference sequence). CDR3 sequence (DNA): TGTGCCTGGAATTCGCAGGGCTCGGGCCTGGATACGCAGTATTTT. It translates to CAWNSQGSGLDTQYF.

This clonotype has only one observation. CDR3 coding DNA: TGTGCCAGCAGGGGCCCGCCGGATACGCAGTATTTT. It specifies CASRGPPDTQYF. The chain employs TRBV14 and TRBJ2-3; no definite D call. The germline V gene encodes CDR1 SGHDN and CDR2 FVKESK. This CDR3 region has 12 residues. Trimming removed 6 bases at V and 6 bases at J, with 10 bases between.

This clonotype has at least ten counts. V gene TRBV6-6 combines with J gene TRBJ2-1; no clear D. The CDR3 length is 14 residues. Germline CDR1 reads MNHNY; CDR2 reads SVGAGI (reference sequence). With 0 bases removed from V and 9 bases from J, the gap between germline ends came to 12 bases. DNA of the CDR3: TGTGCCAGCAGTTACTCTCCTAATGCAGCTGAGCAGTTCTTC. This codes for CASSYSPNAAEQFF.

This clonotype was picked up many times. V usage is TRBV20-1 and J usage is TRBJ2-7; TRBD2 aligns across 12 bases. The CDR3 spans 15 residues. Germline-derived CDR1 and CDR2 are DFQATT and SNEGSKA (reference sequence). The J segment lost 1 base and the V segment lost 5 bases, leaving 6 bases of the junction unmatched. Here the CDR3 DNA reads TGCAGTGCTTCACTAGCGGGAGGAGGGTCCTACGAGCAGTACTTC. Its translation is CSASLAGGGSYEQYF.

This clonotype appeared many times. The J gene is TRBJ2-2, the V gene TRBV12-3 or TRBV12-4; D not certain. The V gene lost 1 base and the J gene lost 7 bases, with 7 bases spanning the gap. The CDR3 contains 13 residues. For the CDR3, the DNA is TGTGCCAGCAGTTTAGGGGCCAACGGGGAGCTGTTTTTT. It encodes CASSLGANGELFF.

In this sample, this clonotype turned up many times. The rearrangement joins TRBV28 to TRBJ2-2, with D possibly TRBD2 on 6 matching bases. The germline V and J ends were trimmed by 3 bases and 6 bases, with 8 bases remaining between them. The length of the CDR3 is 13 residues. CDR1 MDHEN and CDR2 SYDVKM come from the germline V gene. The chain's CDR3 is CASSFGGPGELFF. The CDR3, as DNA: TGTGCCAGCAGTTTCGGGGGACCCGGGGAGCTGTTTTTT.

The chain combines TRBV9 with TRBJ1-1; TRBD1 is a possible D gene (6 bases). The CDR3 is 16 amino acids. The V gene's germline CDR1 is SGDLS and CDR2 YYNGEE. V lost 0 bases and J lost 4, with 16 bases in between. CDR3 nucleotides: TGTGCCAGCAGCGTAGGTTGGGGGGGGCGTAGCACTGAAGCTTTCTTT. Translation: CASSVGWGGRSTEAFF.

In this sample, this clonotype turned up a few times. The CDR3 here is CASSEVAGQDYYEQYF. The CDR3 nucleotides are TGTGCCAGCAGTGAAGTCGCGGGACAGGACTATTACGAGCAGTACTTC. The chain links TRBV2 to TRBJ2-7; 8 nucleotides align to TRBD1. V dropped 1 base and J dropped 4; count of bases not matched to a gene: 9. The CDR3 covers 16 residues. Germline values: CDR1 SNHLY, CDR2 FYNNEI.

This clonotype was picked up a small number of times. The V and J genes are TRBV20-1 and TRBJ1-1; D call uncertain. The germline V gene has CDR1 DFQATT and CDR2 SNEGSKA (reference sequence). The CDR3 spans 14 residues. Trimming shortened V by 0 bases and J by 1 base, and 9 bases separated the two germline ends. The chain's CDR3 is CSARDPSQNTEAFF. DNA of the CDR3: TGCAGTGCTAGAGATCCGTCACAGAACACTGAAGCTTTCTTT.

This clonotype was seen at least ten times. The chain has TRBV7-2 and TRBJ2-3, with TRBD2 matching over 9 bases. Unmatched junction bases numbered 12, after V lost 5 bases and J lost 3 bases. CDR1 SGHTA and CDR2 FQGNSA come from the germline V gene. The length of the CDR3 is 17 residues. This chain's CDR3 is CASSVIVGLAGTDTQYF. CDR3 DNA sequence: TGTGCCAGCAGCGTGATAGTCGGGCTAGCGGGGACAGATACGCAGTATTTT.

This clonotype was seen many times. V usage is TRBV2 and J usage is TRBJ2-7; 10 positions match TRBD1. V dropped 3 bases and J dropped 8; count of bases not matched to a gene: 1. The CDR3 spans 12 residues. The germline V gene encodes CDR1 SNHLY and CDR2 FYNNEI. The CDR3 is CASSEGQGKQYF. The CDR3 DNA is TGTGCCAGCAGTGAGGGACAGGGGAAGCAGTACTTC.

The V and J genes are TRBV14 and TRBJ2-7; perhaps TRBD2 as D (5 bases). There are 14 residues in the CDR3. Looked up from germline, CDR1 is SGHDN and CDR2 is FVKESK. Trimming removed 0 bases at V and 3 bases at J, with 9 bases between. The DNA of the CDR3 is TGTGCCAGCAGCCAAGAGCCTCGGGACTACGAGCAGTACTTC. Protein product: CASSQEPRDYEQYF.

The rearrangement uses TRBV4-1 and TRBJ2-5, with TRBD1 matching 9 bases. The CDR3 has 17 residues. After removal of 1 base from V and 6 bases from J, the junction contained 12 bases not matched to a gene. Per the germline V gene, CDR1 is MGHRA and CDR2 is YSYEKL. The CDR3 DNA reads as TGCGCCAGCAGCCAAGGTCTAGGACAGGGGTCTTTGCAGACCCAGTACTTC. It codes for CASSQGLGQGSLQTQYF.

Turning to this clonotype: This could be a read error, since a much larger clone is one nucleotide away. The chain joins TRBV5-1 to TRBJ1-2; 9 bases match TRBD1. Losses at the gene ends were 4 bases for V and 0 bases for J; bases not matched to a gene: 7. The V gene's germline CDR1 is SGHRS and CDR2 YFSETQ. CDR3 size: 16 residues. The chain's CDR3 is CASSPMRQGANYGYTF. The CDR3 bases are TGCGCCAGCAGCCCGATGAGACAGGGGGCTAACTATGGCTACACCTTC.

The table lists this clonotype with many counts. The chain combines TRBV6-1 with TRBJ1-1; TRBD1 agrees at 7 bases. Germline V CDR1 and CDR2: MNHNS, SASEGT. This CDR3 spans 14 amino acids. Germline trimming cut 2 bases from V and 4 bases from J; bases unmatched to any gene: 4. CDR3: CASSEFPGGTEAFF. DNA for the CDR3: TGTGCCAGCAGTGAATTCCCAGGGGGCACTGAAGCTTTCTTT.

This clonotype was seen only a few times. The chain combines TRBV12-3 or TRBV12-4 with TRBJ2-7; TRBD2 aligns across 8 bases. Trimming at V came to 5 bases and at J to 0 bases, leaving 6 bases not matched to a gene. This CDR3 is built from 15 residues. As DNA, the CDR3 is TGTGCCAGCAGTACTGTGACTAGCGCCTCCTACGAGCAGTACTTC. Protein product: CASSTVTSASYEQYF.

The chain employs TRBV7-9 and TRBJ2-1; D is possibly TRBD2 (6 bases). Trimming removed 4 bases from V and 4 bases from J, with 8 bases in between. The CDR3 runs to 13 residues. Germline V lookup: CDR1 SEHNR, CDR2 FQNEAQ (reference sequence). This CDR3 is CASSSAGYNEQFF. The CDR3 bases are TGTGCCAGCAGCTCCGCGGGGTACAATGAGCAGTTCTTC.

This clonotype came up many times. V gene TRBV2 combines with J gene TRBJ2-7; D is ambiguous. Trimming cost V 4 bases and J 2 bases, with 6 bases left between them. Per the germline V gene, CDR1 is SNHLY and CDR2 is FYNNEI. CDR3 length: 12 amino acids. The CDR3 loop reads CASSGITYEQYF. DNA for the CDR3: TGTGCCAGCAGTGGGATAACCTACGAGCAGTACTTC.

This clonotype was recorded at least ten times. This sequence joins TRBV5-5 and TRBJ1-5; D gene unclear. Trimming took off 4 bases at V and 7 bases at J, with 12 bases between the two ends. This CDR3 has 13 amino acids. From germline, CDR1 is SGHKS and CDR2 YYEKEE (reference sequence). The CDR3 loop reads CASSLQPDQPQHF. In DNA form, the CDR3 reads TGTGCCAGCAGCCTTCAGCCCGACCAGCCCCAGCATTTT.

This clonotype was counted many times. The rearrangement joins TRBV12-3 or TRBV12-4 to TRBJ1-1; no reliable D call. V dropped 6 bases and J dropped 6 bases, with 14 bases sitting between them. The length of the CDR3 is 13 residues. For the CDR3, the DNA is TGTGCCAGCAGGTTTCAGGATATCGCTGAAGCTTTCTTT. Residues: CASRFQDIAEAFF.

Many counts were recorded for this clonotype. Mismatch with germline at one junction end may stem from a read error. The chain recombines TRBV6-2 or TRBV6-3 with TRBJ2-7; D possibly uses TRBD1 or TRBD2 (5 bases each). Germline V gene data show CDR1 as MNHEY and CDR2 as SVGEGT. This CDR3 spans 17 amino acids. The CDR3 DNA sequence: TGTGCCAGCAGCTACTCTTGGCTTGGGGGACGGTCCTACGAGCAGTACTTC. Translating it yields CASSYSWLGGRSYEQYF.

This clonotype was seen only once. This sequence joins TRBV9 and TRBJ2-7; possibly TRBD2 for D (5 bases). Germline lookup yields CDR1 SGDLS and CDR2 YYNGEE. With 3 bases removed from V and 2 bases from J, the gap between germline ends came to 9 bases. The CDR3 loop spans 13 amino acids. The DNA for the CDR3 is TGTGCCAGCAGCGCCGGGAACCCCTACGAGCAGTACTTC. It translates to CASSAGNPYEQYF. The whole variable domain, filled in from reference TRBV9 and TRBJ2-7, reads DSGVTQTPKHLITATGQRVTLRCSPRSGDLSVYWYQQSLDQGLQFLIQYYNGEERAKGNILERFSAQQFPDLHSELNLSSLELGDSALYFCASSAGNPYEQYFGPGTRLTVT.

This clonotype was found many times. The chain couples TRBV7-3 to TRBJ2-1, with 9 bases matching TRBD1. CDR1 and CDR2 from the germline V gene are SGHTA and FQGTGA. This CDR3 region has 12 residues. The trim removed 5 bases at V and 10 bases at J, leaving 3 bases unmatched. The CDR3 nucleotides are TGTGCCAGCAGCCCAACAGGGGGCGAGCAGTTCTTC. The encoded protein is CASSPTGGEQFF. The whole variable domain, filled in from reference TRBV7-3 and TRBJ2-1, reads GAGVSQTPSNKVTEKGKYVELRCDPISGHTALYWYRQSLGQGPEFLIYFQGTGAADDSGLPNDRFFAVRPEGSVSTLKIQRTERGDSAVYLCASSPTGGEQFFGPGTRLTVL.

This clonotype was counted at least ten times. The rearrangement links TRBV3-1 to TRBJ1-2; TRBD1 is a possible D gene (5 bases). Trimming took 4 bases from V and 6 from J, leaving 12 bases between them. This CDR3 has 13 residues. The V gene's germline CDR1 is LGHDT and CDR2 YNNKEL (reference sequence). The CDR3 loop is CASSLTGSDGYTF. The CDR3 DNA is TGTGCCAGCAGCCTCACAGGTTCCGATGGCTACACCTTC.

There are many counts of this clonotype. V usage is TRBV30 and J usage is TRBJ2-3, with D uncertain. Germline V lookup: CDR1 GTSNPN, CDR2 SVGIG (reference sequence). This CDR3 region has 13 residues. V was cut by 4 bases and J by 0 bases, with 8 bases left in between. The CDR3 DNA follows: TGTGCCTGGACAAGATCTAGCACAGATACGCAGTATTTT. This encodes CAWTRSSTDTQYF.

This clonotype was seen at least ten times. The V gene is TRBV12-3 or TRBV12-4, the J gene TRBJ2-7; 8 bases agree with TRBD2. V was clipped by 6 bases and J by 5 bases; unmatched bases: 15. The CDR3 contains 16 residues. CDR3 region: CASSLGGLVFADEQYF. The CDR3 DNA reads as TGTGCCAGCAGCCTCGGGGGACTAGTATTCGCGGACGAGCAGTACTTC.